The 8 T cell receptor beta chains below were found in one sample sequenced in a study of T-cell reconstitution after alpha-beta-depleted transplantation in children. A TCRbeta library incorporating unique molecular identifiers was prepared. TCRdb reprocessed the PCR reads via MiXCR and lists one record per CDR3 protein. The sample consists of just over 950,000 distinct CDR3 sequences, less than 30% of them appearing once. The specimen was PBMCs, mostly from graft donor cells, collected 360 days after TCRalphabeta/CD19-depleted stem cell transplant. Source of these receptors: a boy under two years old who had a stem cell transplant for SCID, so the T cells may come from the graft donor.

This clonotype was seen a few times. The chain has TRBV7-6 and TRBJ2-3, with no clear D. Trimming removed 1 base at V and 4 bases at J, with 6 bases between. Germline V lookup: CDR1 SGHVS, CDR2 FNYEAQ. This CDR3 has 13 residues. This CDR3 is CASSLGPADTQYF. Here the CDR3 DNA reads TGTGCCAGCAGCTTAGGGCCCGCAGATACGCAGTATTTT. Using reference TRBV7-6 and TRBJ2-3 for the parts outside the CDR3, the full variable domain is GAGVSQSPRYKVTKRGQDVALRCDPISGHVSLYWYRQALGQGPEFLTYFNYEAQQDKSGLPNDRFSAERPEGSISTLTIQRTEQRDSAMYRCASSLGPADTQYFGPGTRLTVL.

The V gene is TRBV20-1, the J gene TRBJ2-1; no reliable D call. The CDR3 consists of 15 residues. Germline CDR1 reads DFQATT; CDR2 reads SNEGSKA (reference sequence). The ends were cut back, 2 bases at V and 0 bases at J, with 11 bases in the middle. CDR3 coding DNA: TGCAGTGCTAGAAACGCGGCTTCCTCCTACAATGAGCAGTTCTTC. Its protein product is CSARNAASSYNEQFF.

This clonotype was detected only a few times. The chain joins TRBV7-6 to TRBJ2-3; TRBD2 agrees at 9 bases. Germline-derived CDR1 and CDR2 are SGHVS and FNYEAQ. The ends lost 4 bases at V and 4 bases at J; junction bases unmatched: 12. This CDR3 region has 17 residues. CDR3 sequence reads: CASSSFPGTSFSDTQYF. CDR3 DNA sequence: TGTGCCAGCAGCTCGTTTCCCGGGACTAGCTTTTCAGATACGCAGTATTTT.

This clonotype was counted between two and nine times. The chain uses TRBV11-2 and TRBJ2-7; D might be TRBD2 (5 bases). Germline V gives CDR1 SGHAT, CDR2 FQNNGV. This CDR3 contains 15 residues. Trimming pared 5 bases from V and 0 bases from J, leaving 14 bases between. The DNA for the CDR3 is TGTGCCAGCAGCCGCTCTCTCGGGAACTCCTACGAGCAGTACTTC. Translated: CASSRSLGNSYEQYF. Together with reference TRBV11-2 and TRBJ2-7, the CDR3 gives the full variable domain: EAGVAQSPRYKIIEKRQSVAFWCNPISGHATLYWYQQILGQGPKLLIQFQNNGVVDDSQLPKDRFSAERLKGVDSTLKIQPAKLEDSAVYLCASSRSLGNSYEQYFGPGTRLTVT.

The genes are TRBV29-1 and TRBJ2-1; D possibly corresponds to TRBD1 (6 bases). The V gene's germline CDR1 is SQVTM and CDR2 ANQGSEA. The length of the CDR3 is 13 residues. Trimming removed 3 bases at V and 4 bases at J, with 10 bases between. CDR3 sequence: CSVERTAYNEQFF. CDR3 nucleotides: TGCAGCGTTGAGAGGACAGCTTACAATGAGCAGTTCTTC.

V is TRBV10-3 and J is TRBJ2-3; TRBD2 aligns across 7 bases. Trimming took 0 bases from V and 4 from J; bases not matched to a gene: 4. The CDR3 sequence is 15 residues long. Per the germline V gene, CDR1 is ENHRY and CDR2 is SYGVKD. In DNA, the CDR3 is TGTGCCATCAGTGAGTCGGTAGCGGGCGCAGATACGCAGTATTTT. It yields the protein CAISESVAGADTQYF.

The rearrangement uses TRBV7-2 and TRBJ2-3, with D perhaps matching TRBD1 (5 bases). The CDR3 has 15 amino acids. CDR1 SGHTA and CDR2 FQGNSA come from the germline V gene. The V and J ends lost 1 base and 3 bases respectively, with 11 bases between them. The CDR3 here is CASSLEGKGTDTQYF. As DNA, the CDR3 is TGTGCCAGCAGCTTAGAGGGGAAGGGTACAGATACGCAGTATTTT. Variable domain in full (rest from reference TRBV7-2 and TRBJ2-3): GAGVSQSPSNKVTEKGKDVELRCDPISGHTALYWYRQSLGQGLEFLIYFQGNSAPDKSGLPSDRFSAERTGGSVSTLTIQRTQQEDSAVYLCASSLEGKGTDTQYFGPGTRLTVL.

The chain combines TRBV20-1 with TRBJ2-7; either TRBD1 or TRBD2 may fit D (5 bases each). Germline V gene data show CDR1 as DFQATT and CDR2 as SNEGSKA (reference sequence). This CDR3 is built from 15 residues. Trimming removed 0 bases from V and 0 bases from J, with 12 bases in between. The CDR3 DNA is TGCAGTGCTAGAGAGGGGACGGGGCTCTCCTACGAGCAGTACTTC. This sequence encodes CSAREGTGLSYEQYF.